A selection of T cell receptor beta chains follows, all from one sample in a study of blood T cell repertoires in COVID-19. Only in-frame clones appear in the TCRdb table, and some are missing; sequencing was by immunoSEQ multiplex PCR. The sample holds roughly 200,000 clones; approximately 85% are singletons and the top ten take 11%. The sample was peripheral blood. These receptors were collected from a human donor with active or convalescent COVID-19. The donor label of this sample is uncertain. Both conserved end residues are trimmed from each CDR3. D genes are given only for firm matches.

CDR3	V	J	D
ASTPSGTYYEQY	TRBV7-9	TRBJ2-7	TRBD2
ASPSSRVRSGYT	TRBV7-7	TRBJ1-2	.
ASTDPKGHQY	TRBV7-6	TRBJ2-7	.
ASSLFGSMPAGGTEAF	TRBV27	TRBJ1-1	.
ASSIDRAFYGYT	TRBV5-6	TRBJ1-2	TRBD1
ASSPGGIYGYT	TRBV12-3/TRBV12-4	TRBJ1-2	.
ASTLSRAQPQH	TRBV12-3/TRBV12-4	TRBJ1-5	.
ASSQDDREYDEKLF	TRBV4-1	TRBJ1-4	TRBD1
ASSTDRARHEQY	TRBV5-6	TRBJ2-7	TRBD1
ASSSPYSYNEQF	TRBV7-2	TRBJ2-1	.
ASSYSRNQPQH	TRBV6-5	TRBJ1-5	.